A single sample is the source of the 26 T cell receptor beta chains below, sequenced in a study of T-cell reconstitution after alpha-beta-depleted transplantation in children (dated by TCRdb to between 2015 and 2016). Receptor amplification or capture employed PCR. The data were produced on an Illumina HiSeq 2500. To normalize quantification of the TCRbeta repertoire, the TCR libraries were built with molecular barcoding that relied on unique molecular identifiers. TCRdb cleaned the public reads at Q25 with fastp, built clones with MiXCR and kept in-frame beta chains. Merged by CDR3 protein, the rows form single entries marked with the most common genes and DNA. Counted in this sample were 90,000 to 130,000 distinct CDR3 sequences; around 6.4% of them appeared once. The ten largest clones add up to more than 20% of the sample. Taken with the paper, the label for treatment or condition translates to: allogeneic hematopoietic cell transplantation with graft depleted of TCRalphabeta T cells and CD19 B cells.

The sequencing here drew on PBMCs, mostly from graft donor cells, taken 360 days after TCRalphabeta/CD19-depleted stem cell transplant. These TCRs come from a male patient under 10 years old who had a stem cell transplant for acute lymphoblastic leukemia, so the T cells may come from the graft donor.

The chain combines TRBV30 with TRBJ2-7; maybe TRBD2 (6 bases). The CDR3 consists of 13 residues. The V and J ends lost 5 bases and 4 bases respectively, with 15 bases between them. CDR1 is GTSNPN and CDR2 is SVGIG in the germline V gene (reference sequence). Written as DNA, the CDR3 is TGTGCCTGGGACTATGGGGGGTTTTACGAGCAGTACTTC. Amino acids: CAWDYGGFYEQYF.

Details on this clonotype: A clone one base away is much larger, so this may be a read error. The chain uses TRBV3-1 and TRBJ2-7; D gene unclear. The CDR3 has 18 residues. CDR1 is LGHDT and CDR2 is YNNKEL in the germline V gene (reference sequence). The CDR3 is CASGQGLPKRRSSYEQYF. In DNA, the CDR3 is TGTGCCAGCGGCCAAGGTCTCCCTAAGAGGCGGAGCTCCTACGAGCAGTACTTC.

The chain uses TRBV6-5 and TRBJ2-2; D is unresolved. Germline lookup yields CDR1 MNHEY and CDR2 SVGAGI. The CDR3 sequence is 13 residues long. V was shortened by 4 bases and J by 4 bases, with 7 bases between the two germline ends. The CDR3 coding sequence is TGTGCCAGCAGTTTTACGAGCACCGGGGAGCTGTTTTTT. Translation: CASSFTSTGELFF.

This clonotype has a count of ten or more. The chain combines TRBV5-6 with TRBJ1-2, with D unresolved. The CDR3 runs 14 residues. Trimming left V 3 bases short and J 4 bases short, with 13 bases between. The V gene's germline CDR1 is SGHDT and CDR2 YYEEEE. CDR3 coding DNA: TGTGCCAGCAGCTCAGATGGACGGATCTATGGCTACACCTTC. It translates to CASSSDGRIYGYTF. The full variable domain, with the rest looked up from reference TRBV5-6 and TRBJ1-2, is DAGVTQSPTHLIKTRGQQVTLRCSPKSGHDTVSWYQQALGQGPQFIFQYYEEEERQRGNFPDRFSGHQFPNYSSELNVNALLLGDSALYLCASSSDGRIYGYTFGSGTRLTVV.

In this sample, this clonotype turned up many times. This chain uses TRBV5-1 with TRBJ2-3; possibly TRBD2 for D (6 bases). V was cut by 2 bases and J by 4 bases, with 14 bases left in between. The CDR3 runs 15 residues. Germline V CDR1 and CDR2: SGHRS, YFSETQ. CDR3 in amino acids: CASSFGSWGADTQYF. The DNA for the CDR3 is TGCGCCAGCAGCTTCGGGAGTTGGGGGGCAGATACGCAGTATTTT.

The chain is built from TRBV20-1 and TRBJ2-7; 7 bases are a match to TRBD1. The CDR3 totals 17 residues. Germline assignment: CDR1 DFQATT and CDR2 SNEGSKA (reference sequence). V shed 0 bases and J 3 bases; nucleotides not matched to a gene: 14. The chain's CDR3 is CSARDPLSGTVVYEQYF. DNA for the CDR3: TGCAGTGCTAGAGACCCCCTTTCCGGGACAGTAGTCTACGAGCAGTACTTC.

This clonotype has at least ten counts. The CDR3 reads CASSLTGVGSYGYTF. CDR3 DNA: TGTGCCAGCAGTTTAACCGGGGTGGGGTCCTATGGCTACACCTTC. The chain is built from TRBV27 and TRBJ1-2; D unclear. Between the trimmed V and J ends, which lost 2 bases and 4 bases, there was a span of 14 bases. This CDR3 has 15 amino acids. The germline V gene encodes CDR1 MNHEY and CDR2 SMNVEV (reference sequence).

This clonotype was detected ten times or more. The chain links TRBV5-6 to TRBJ1-1; D uncertain. The CDR3 extends over 13 amino acids. Germline V gene data show CDR1 as SGHDT and CDR2 as YYEEEE. Trimming removed 2 bases from V and 2 bases from J, with 7 bases in between. The CDR3 is CASSFAPNTEAFF. The CDR3 DNA is TGTGCCAGCAGCTTTGCCCCTAACACTGAAGCTTTCTTT.

This clonotype was recorded at least ten times. The chain combines TRBV3-1 with TRBJ2-7; no clear D. The CDR3 totals 16 residues. Germline CDR1 is LGHDT and CDR2 is YNNKEL (reference sequence). Trimming removed 0 bases at V and 5 bases at J, with 17 bases between. CDR3 bases: TGTGCCAGCAGCCAAGATCTCGGGCCCAAACGCCACGAGCAGTACTTC. Translation gives CASSQDLGPKRHEQYF.

The chain links TRBV6-5 to TRBJ1-6; D uncertain. This CDR3 region has 16 residues. CDR1 MNHEY and CDR2 SVGAGI come from the germline V gene. Trimming pared 6 bases from V and 2 bases from J, leaving 14 bases between. CDR3 in DNA: TGTGCCAGCAGCCGCAGACATGGGGCCTATAATTCACCCCTCCACTTT. Translation: CASSRRHGAYNSPLHF.

This clonotype was detected ten times or more. The chain recombines TRBV7-9 with TRBJ2-1, with D hard to call. V was clipped by 4 bases and J by 0 bases, with 10 bases between them. Germline CDR1 is SEHNR and CDR2 is FQNEAQ (reference sequence). This CDR3 contains 15 residues. Written as DNA, the CDR3 is TGTGCCAGCAGCTCGGGTCCGAGCTCCTACAATGAGCAGTTCTTC. This codes for CASSSGPSSYNEQFF.

The gene calls are TRBV28 and TRBJ2-7, with TRBD2 matching over 11 bases. Germline lookup yields CDR1 MDHEN and CDR2 SYDVKM. The CDR3 loop spans 16 amino acids. With 3 bases clipped from V and 8 bases from J, the junction kept 12 bases outside the gene matches. CDR3 protein: CASSFPRGTSGRQQYF. The CDR3 DNA is TGTGCCAGCAGTTTCCCTAGGGGAACTAGCGGGAGACAGCAGTACTTC.

Many counts were recorded for this clonotype. This chain connects TRBV28 to TRBJ2-2; TRBD1 is a possible D gene (5 bases). The V and J ends lost 4 bases and 0 bases respectively, with 9 bases between them. CDR1 is MDHEN and CDR2 is SYDVKM in the germline V gene. This CDR3 region has 15 residues. CDR3 DNA sequence: TGTGCCAGCAGTTGGTCCAGGGCGAACACCGGGGAGCTGTTTTTT. Its protein is CASSWSRANTGELFF. The full variable domain, in which reference TRBV28 and TRBJ2-2 provide the parts outside the CDR3, is DVKVTQSSRYLVKRTGEKVFLECVQDMDHENMFWYRQDPGLGLRLIYFSYDVKMKEKGDIPEGYSVSREKKERFSLILESASTNQTSMYLCASSWSRANTGELFFGEGSRLTVL.

This clonotype showed up many times. This rearrangement joins TRBV6-6 to TRBJ2-1, with unresolved D. The length of the CDR3 is 13 residues. Deletions cut 3 bases from V and 6 bases from J, with 9 bases between. CDR1 is MNHNY and CDR2 is SVGAGI in the germline V gene (reference sequence). The CDR3 here is CASSYFDGNEQFF. The CDR3 DNA sequence: TGTGCCAGCAGTTATTTTGACGGCAATGAGCAGTTCTTC.

The chain links TRBV4-1 to TRBJ2-7, with D perhaps matching TRBD2 (7 bases). V lost 1 base, J lost 2 bases, and 12 bases lay in between. The CDR3 runs to 15 residues. The germline CDR1 and CDR2 sequences are MGHRA and YSYEKL. CDR3 region: CASSQVGGPAYEQYF. The CDR3 DNA reads as TGCGCCAGCAGCCAAGTCGGGGGGCCGGCCTACGAGCAGTACTTC.

This clonotype appeared a few times. J is TRBJ2-1 and V is TRBV30; 9 bases agree with TRBD2. The CDR3 runs to 14 residues. Germline V gives CDR1 GTSNPN, CDR2 SVGIG (reference sequence). With 5 bases clipped from V and 2 bases from J, the junction kept 4 bases outside the gene matches. In DNA form, the CDR3 reads TGTGCCTGGGCTAGCGGGAACACCTACAATGAGCAGTTCTTC. It is translated as CAWASGNTYNEQFF.

The V gene is TRBV5-5, the J gene TRBJ1-5; no firm D call. In germline, CDR1 is SGHKS, CDR2 YYEKEE (reference sequence). The CDR3 length is 14 residues. V shed 0 bases and J shed 10 bases, with 14 bases lying between them. CDR3 DNA sequence: TGTGCCAGCAGCTTGGCCTTCGGGGATCGACCCCAGCATTTT. This codes for CASSLAFGDRPQHF. The variable domain in full, with the rest retrieved from reference TRBV5-5 and TRBJ1-5, is DAGVTQSPTHLIKTRGQQVTLRCSPISGHKSVSWYQQVLGQGPQFIFQYYEKEERGRGNFPDRFSARQFPNYSSELNVNALLLGDSALYLCASSLAFGDRPQHFGDGTRLSIL.

The V call is TRBV6-2 or TRBV6-3, the J call TRBJ1-1, with TRBD1 identical over 7 bases. The germline V gene has CDR1 MNHEY and CDR2 SVGEGT. The CDR3 is 15 amino acids. After removal of 5 bases from V and 4 bases from J, the junction contained 10 bases not matched to a gene. This CDR3 is CASSRGGGGGTEAFF. The DNA for the CDR3 is TGTGCCAGCAGTCGTGGGGGAGGGGGCGGCACTGAAGCTTTCTTT.

This clonotype was seen many times. This rearrangement joins TRBV7-9 to TRBJ2-2; TRBD1 might be the D (6 bases). This CDR3 spans 13 amino acids. From germline, CDR1 is SEHNR and CDR2 FQNEAQ (reference sequence). The germline V and J ends were trimmed by 4 bases and 9 bases, with 12 bases remaining between them. CDR3 region: CASSYGTPRELFF. The CDR3 coding sequence is TGTGCCAGCAGCTACGGGACACCGAGGGAGCTGTTTTTT. Filled out from reference TRBV7-9 and TRBJ2-2, the complete variable domain reads DTGVSQNPRHKITKRGQNVTFRCDPISEHNRLYWYRQTLGQGPEFLTYFQNEAQLEKSRLLSDRFSAERPKGSFSTLEIQRTEQGDSAMYLCASSYGTPRELFFGEGSRLTVL.

The chain recombines TRBV5-6 with TRBJ2-5; maybe TRBD1 (5 bases). Germline-derived CDR1 and CDR2 are SGHDT and YYEEEE. The CDR3 contains 15 residues. Deletions cut 0 bases from V and 5 bases from J, with 14 bases between. The CDR3 reads CASSLGARVAETQYF. The CDR3 nucleotides read TGTGCCAGCAGCTTGGGGGCCAGGGTGGCGGAGACCCAGTACTTC. The whole variable domain, filled in from reference TRBV5-6 and TRBJ2-5, reads DAGVTQSPTHLIKTRGQQVTLRCSPKSGHDTVSWYQQALGQGPQFIFQYYEEEERQRGNFPDRFSGHQFPNYSSELNVNALLLGDSALYLCASSLGARVAETQYFGPGTRLLVL.

This chain connects TRBV11-2 to TRBJ2-7; tentative D call: TRBD2 (6 bases). Trimming cost V 3 bases and J 0 bases, with 12 bases left between them. This CDR3 contains 15 residues. The germline CDR1 and CDR2 sequences are SGHAT and FQNNGV. CDR3 region: CASSFDSGSSYEQYF. In DNA form, the CDR3 reads TGTGCCAGCAGCTTTGACTCCGGGAGCTCCTACGAGCAGTACTTC.

This clonotype appeared many times. The V call is TRBV12-3 or TRBV12-4, the J call TRBJ2-2; 10 nucleotides align to TRBD2. V trimming: 6 bases; J trimming: 5 bases; junction bases outside the gene matches: 9. The CDR3 is made up of 16 amino acids. This CDR3 is CASSSTRTSGTGELFF. The CDR3 DNA is TGTGCCAGCAGCTCAACTAGGACTAGCGGTACCGGGGAGCTGTTTTTT.

This chain joins TRBV20-1 and TRBJ2-2; D might be TRBD1 (6 bases). Germline V lookup: CDR1 DFQATT, CDR2 SNEGSKA (reference sequence). The CDR3 contains 15 residues. Trimming shortened V by 3 bases and J by 2 bases, and 13 bases separated the two germline ends. The DNA of the CDR3 is TGCAGTGCTAGTGGAGGACAGCGAAACACCGGGGAGCTGTTTTTT. This sequence encodes CSASGGQRNTGELFF.

This chain joins TRBV28 and TRBJ2-2, with 9 positions matching TRBD1. CDR3 length: 16 amino acids. With V trimmed by 7 bases and J by 5 bases, 11 bases remained unmatched. In germline, CDR1 is MDHEN, CDR2 SYDVKM. The CDR3 sequence is CASIDRRTGDTGELFF. The CDR3 DNA is TGTGCCAGCATTGACCGACGGACAGGGGATACCGGGGAGCTGTTTTTT.

This clonotype was recorded many times. The J gene is TRBJ2-5, the V gene TRBV28; D might be TRBD1 (6 bases). V shed 5 bases and J shed 2 bases, with 18 bases lying between them. Germline V lookup: CDR1 MDHEN, CDR2 SYDVKM. This CDR3 has 16 amino acids. The CDR3 region is CASSPARGRGQETQYF. CDR3 bases: TGTGCCAGCAGTCCTGCGAGGGGGAGAGGGCAAGAGACCCAGTACTTC.

The rearrangement uses TRBV6-2 or TRBV6-3 and TRBJ2-5; D is undetermined. The CDR3 consists of 14 residues. Germline loops: CDR1 MNHEY, CDR2 SVGEGT. Trimming took 2 bases from V and 0 from J, leaving 7 bases between them. The CDR3 protein is CASSYTRYQETQYF. In nucleotides, the CDR3 is TGTGCCAGCAGTTACACAAGGTACCAAGAGACCCAGTACTTC.